One and the same sample provided the 2 T cell receptor beta chains below, sequenced in a study of cytomegalovirus exposure and HLA in healthy donors. Primers included in the PCR were 60 Vbeta and 13 Jbeta primers. Here immunoSEQ multiplex PCR was the method, and the copy in TCRdb shows in-frame clones only, minus some. The table includes tens of thousands of clones, 60% to 85% detected once. The sequenced sample was PBMCs. These receptors were taken from a man aged 35-49 years in good health and CMV-seronegative.

This clone turned up a few times. The CDR3 sequence is CASSRTSGRAKADTQYF. The CDR3 coding sequence is TGTGCCAGCAGCCGAACTAGCGGGAGGGCCAAGGCAGATACGCAGTATTTT. V and J are TRBV5-6 and TRBJ2-3; TRBD2 matches 13 bases. This CDR3 has 17 residues. With 4 bases clipped from V and 4 bases from J, the junction kept 9 bases outside the gene matches. From germline, CDR1 is SGHDT and CDR2 YYEEEE.

V is TRBV9 and J is TRBJ2-5; 10 bases match TRBD2. This CDR3 spans 15 amino acids. V lost 4 bases and J lost 6; bases outside the gene matches: 9. Germline loops: CDR1 SGDLS, CDR2 YYNGEE. CDR3 DNA: TGTGCCAGCAGCACAACTAGCGGGACATCTCAGACCCAGTACTTC. This sequence encodes CASSTTSGTSQTQYF.